The clone carrying this T cell receptor beta chain was recorded many times. Its antigen is not identified. TCRdb processed the multiplex PCR reads anew with MiXCR; each CDR3 protein has one entry. The sample lists approximately 210,000 distinct CDR3 sequences; about 34% were seen once. Breast cancer patients provided tissue from their axillary draining lymph nodes. Per the germline V gene, CDR1 is SGHNT and CDR2 is YYREEE (reference sequence). The ends lost 4 bases at V and 8 bases at J; junction bases unmatched: 9. This CDR3 is 15 amino acids long. This entry is derived from a study of breast tumors, draining lymph nodes, adjacent tissues. Findings of the study overall: Luminal-like breast cancer showed significantly greater tumor-nontumor repertoire similarity than basal-like breast cancer did. Tumor T cell lymph node origin was a supported hypothesis, not proven. Tumor TCR diversity was below lymph nodes but above nontumor tissue. Most tumor T cells seemingly derive from lymph node, then expand in tumor.

The source material was axillary lymph node tissue. This sequence originates from a female donor with breast cancer. Some clones in this sample may be carry-over from other donors' samples. This chain joins TRBV5-4 and TRBJ1-6; 7 bases are shared with TRBD1. The CDR3 spells CASSQFSGQHSPLHF. In DNA form, the CDR3 reads TGTGCCAGCAGCCAGTTCTCGGGACAGCATTCACCCCTCCACTTT. Filled out from reference TRBV5-4 and TRBJ1-6, the complete variable domain reads ETGVTQSPTHLIKTRGQQVTLRCSSQSGHNTVSWYQQALGQGPQFIFQYYREEENGRGNFPPRFSGLQFPNYSSELNVNALELDDSALYLCASSQFSGQHSPLHFGNGTRLTVT.